The 24 T cell receptor beta chains reported below all come from one sample, sequenced in a study of cytomegalovirus exposure and HLA in healthy donors. In the PCR, 60 Vbeta and 13 Jbeta primers were used. Sequencing was performed with immunoSEQ multiplex PCR; in TCRdb, only in-frame clones are kept and a portion is missing. The sample consists of nearly 95,000 clones, 6% to 9% of them appearing once. Input material: PBMCs. All receptors come from a man aged 50-60 years in good health and CMV-seronegative.

This sequence joins TRBV6-1 and TRBJ2-5, with 11 bases matching TRBD1. With 3 bases clipped from V and 4 bases from J, the junction kept 4 bases outside the gene matches. CDR3 length: 15 amino acids. Germline CDR1 and CDR2: MNHNS and SASEGT. The CDR3 coding sequence is TGTGCCAGCAGTGAGGGACAGGGGGTAGGAGAGACCCAGTACTTC. This sequence encodes CASSEGQGVGETQYF.

This clone was seen a handful of times. CDR3 nucleotide sequence: TGTGCCAGCAGCCAAGATCCAGGAGGGGGCGCTGTGGGCGGGGAGCTGTTTTTT. Protein product: CASSQDPGGGAVGGELFF. The V and J genes are TRBV4-2 and TRBJ2-2, with D possibly matching TRBD1 (7 bases). This CDR3 is 18 amino acids long. The germline V gene encodes CDR1 LGHNA and CDR2 YNFKEQ. The germline V and J ends were trimmed by 0 bases and 7 bases, with 21 bases remaining between them.

A few counts support this clone. V and J are TRBV14 and TRBJ2-3, with 12 nucleotides matching TRBD2. V trimming: 4 bases; J trimming: 2 bases; junction bases outside the gene matches: 4. CDR1 SGHDN and CDR2 FVKESK come from the germline V gene. There are 16 residues in the CDR3. This CDR3 is CASSLWTSGNTDTQYF. In DNA form, the CDR3 reads TGTGCCAGCAGCCTCTGGACTAGCGGGAACACAGATACGCAGTATTTT. The full variable domain, rest sourced from reference TRBV14 and TRBJ2-3, is EAGVTQFPSHSVIEKGQTVTLRCDPISGHDNLYWYRRVMGKEIKFLLHFVKESKQDESGMPNNRFLAERTGGTYSTLKVQPAELEDSGVYFCASSLWTSGNTDTQYFGPGTRLTVL.

There are a few counts of this clone. The rearrangement links TRBV11-2 to TRBJ2-7; maybe TRBD1 (6 bases). The CDR3 covers 15 residues. V shed 1 base and J shed 1 base, with 11 bases lying between them. Germline V lookup: CDR1 SGHAT, CDR2 FQNNGV. CDR3 coding DNA: TGTGCCAGCAGCTTAGTTGGGGGCCAATCCTACGAGCAGTACTTC. It encodes CASSLVGGQSYEQYF.

This clone was observed a handful of times. The V gene is TRBV4-1, the J gene TRBJ2-7; 9 bases agree with TRBD2. CDR3 length equals 15 residues. V shed 1 base and J 3 bases; nucleotides not matched to a gene: 4. Germline CDR1 MGHRA, CDR2 YSYEKL. CDR3 coding DNA: TGCGCCAGCAGCCAAGTTTCTAGCGGGGTCTACGAGCAGTACTTC. This translates into CASSQVSSGVYEQYF.

The chain is built from TRBV4-3 and TRBJ1-6, with 8 bases matching TRBD1. The V gene end was trimmed by 3 bases and the J gene end by 6 bases; junction bases not matched to a gene: 1. This CDR3 comprises 14 residues. Germline loops: CDR1 LGHNA, CDR2 YSLEER. CDR3 nucleotide sequence: TGCGCCAGCAGCCAGACAGGGGTTAATTCACCCCTCCACTTT. It codes for CASSQTGVNSPLHF.

This clone was found a few times. V is TRBV6-4 and J is TRBJ2-3; D unresolved. The germline V gene has CDR1 MRHNA and CDR2 SNTAGT. The CDR3 has 13 residues. V shed 4 bases and J shed 5 bases, with 10 bases lying between them. The CDR3 loop is CASSVGPEDTQYF. In nucleotides, the CDR3 is TGTGCCAGCAGTGTTGGGCCGGAAGATACGCAGTATTTT.

This clone appeared a few times. The chain joins TRBV28 to TRBJ1-3; D unclear. The CDR3 sequence is 17 residues long. V lost 3 bases and J 0 bases, leaving 15 bases between the germline ends. Germline assignment: CDR1 MDHEN and CDR2 SYDVKM. The CDR3 sequence: CASSLRAAGFSGNTIYF. DNA for the CDR3: TGTGCCAGCAGTTTGAGGGCAGCCGGTTTCTCTGGAAACACCATATATTTT.

There are a few counts of this clone. The gene calls are TRBV7-2 and TRBJ1-2; perhaps TRBD1 as D (5 bases). CDR3 length: 13 amino acids. The germline V gene encodes CDR1 SGHTA and CDR2 FQGNSA. V gave up 5 bases and J gave up 7 bases, with 14 bases separating them. CDR3 coding DNA: TGTGCCAGCAGCAAGGAGCCACAGGTTGGCTACACCTTC. This sequence encodes CASSKEPQVGYTF.

The chain uses TRBV11-3 and TRBJ2-1; D gene ambiguous. The V end was cut by 1 base, the J end by 0 bases, with 7 bases between. Germline CDR1 SGHNT, CDR2 YENEEA. The CDR3 sequence is 15 residues long. The CDR3 sequence: CASSLAPSSYNEQFF. As DNA, the CDR3 is TGTGCCAGCAGCTTAGCCCCGAGCTCCTACAATGAGCAGTTCTTC.

This chain uses TRBV7-2 with TRBJ1-5; D not certain. Trimming pared 5 bases from V and 0 bases from J, leaving 14 bases between. The germline V gene has CDR1 SGHTA and CDR2 FQGNSA. CDR3 size: 16 residues. As DNA, the CDR3 is TGTGCCAGCAGCCCCGATGGGCCTTATAGCAATCAGCCCCAGCATTTT. It specifies CASSPDGPYSNQPQHF.

This clone has more than one count but fewer than ten. The J gene is TRBJ2-4, the V gene TRBV21-1; the table names TRBD2, a call not compared with the DNA. TRBV21-1 corresponds to a pseudogene. The CDR3 length is 16 residues. The DNA of the CDR3 is TGTGCCAGCAGCAAAGGAGCTCCGGGAGCCAAAAACATTCAGTACTTC. Translation: CASSKGAPGAKNIQYF.

This clone was counted between two and nine times. The chain recombines TRBV28 with TRBJ1-1; no definite D call. The CDR3 is made up of 15 amino acids. V lost 5 bases and J lost 1, with 14 bases in between. In germline, CDR1 is MDHEN, CDR2 SYDVKM. The CDR3 is CASSPGGVGNTEAFF. In DNA, the CDR3 is TGTGCCAGCAGTCCCGGTGGTGTCGGGAACACTGAAGCTTTCTTT.

This clone was counted a few times. The chain couples TRBV18 to TRBJ1-1; maybe TRBD1 (5 bases). V dropped 3 bases and J dropped 0 bases, with 8 bases sitting between them. This CDR3 region has 14 residues. Germline-derived CDR1 and CDR2 are KGHSH and LQKENI. The CDR3 DNA reads as TGTGCCAGCTCACCCGCGGGGGTGAACACTGAAGCTTTCTTT. Its translation: CASSPAGVNTEAFF. Supplemented by reference TRBV18 and TRBJ1-1, the full variable domain reads NAGVMQNPRHLVRRRGQEARLRCSPMKGHSHVYWYRQLPEEGLKFMVYLQKENIIDESGMPKERFSAEFPKEGPSILRIQQVVRGDSAAYFCASSPAGVNTEAFFGQGTRLTVV.

CDR3 loop: CASRGTGGNYGYTF. The CDR3 DNA reads as TGTGCCAGCAGGGGGACAGGGGGAAACTATGGCTACACCTTC. The V gene is TRBV9, the J gene TRBJ1-2; TRBD1 matches at 11 bases. J gave up 2 bases and V 5 bases, and 2 bases lay outside the gene matches. CDR3 length equals 14 residues. Germline V gene lookup returns CDR1 SGDLS and CDR2 YYNGEE. The full variable domain, with the rest looked up from reference TRBV9 and TRBJ1-2, is DSGVTQTPKHLITATGQRVTLRCSPRSGDLSVYWYQQSLDQGLQFLIQYYNGEERAKGNILERFSAQQFPDLHSELNLSSLELGDSALYFCASRGTGGNYGYTFGSGTRLTVV.

This clone was found a few times. The V gene is TRBV5-1, the J gene TRBJ2-7, with TRBD1 identical over 11 bases. From germline, CDR1 is SGHRS and CDR2 YFSETQ. This CDR3 has 14 residues. With 4 bases clipped from V and 4 bases from J, the junction kept 4 bases outside the gene matches. Here the CDR3 DNA reads TGCGCCAGCAGCGGAGGGACAGGGGGTTACGAGCAGTACTTC. Translating it yields CASSGGTGGYEQYF. The variable domain in full, completed from reference TRBV5-1 and TRBJ2-7, reads KAGVTQTPRYLIKTRGQQVTLSCSPISGHRSVSWYQQTPGQGLQFLFEYFSETQRNKGNFPGRFSGRQFSNSRSEMNVSTLELGDSALYLCASSGGTGGYEQYFGPGTRLTVT.

The chain combines TRBV6-6 with TRBJ2-2; 7 bases are shared with TRBD2. Looked up from germline, CDR1 is MNHNY and CDR2 is SVGAGI (reference sequence). This CDR3 contains 15 residues. J lost 7 bases, V lost 7 bases, and 12 bases had no gene match. CDR3 residues: CASKEAGVGSGELFF. The CDR3 DNA follows: TGTGCCAGCAAAGAGGCGGGAGTAGGGAGCGGGGAGCTGTTTTTT.

This clone has more than one count but fewer than ten. Other nucleotide sequences from this sample produce the same CDR3. This rearrangement joins TRBV7-9 to TRBJ1-5; TRBD1 matches 7 bases. This CDR3 contains 12 residues. Trimming took 5 bases from V and 5 from J; bases not matched to a gene: 0. Germline CDR1 reads SEHNR; CDR2 reads FQNEAQ (reference sequence). The CDR3 region has the DNA TGTGCCAGCAGCCAGGGGGATCAGCCCCAGCATTTT. Its translation is CASSQGDQPQHF.

The chain combines TRBV5-1 with TRBJ2-1; TRBD2 might be the D (6 bases). The CDR3 length is 15 residues. V shed 0 bases and J shed 3 bases, with 10 bases lying between them. CDR1 is SGHRS, CDR2 YFSETQ, per germline. CDR3 residues: CASSLERAVYNEQFF. CDR3 nucleotides: TGCGCCAGCAGCTTGGAGCGGGCGGTCTACAATGAGCAGTTCTTC.

V gene TRBV6-5 combines with J gene TRBJ2-7, with 8 positions matching TRBD1. Germline V gene lookup returns CDR1 MNHEY and CDR2 SVGAGI. This CDR3 spans 15 amino acids. V was pared by 7 bases and J by 2 bases, with 10 bases of the junction left unmatched. CDR3 amino acids: CASMILAGGPYEQYF. Written as DNA, the CDR3 is TGTGCCAGCATGATTCTGGCAGGGGGCCCCTACGAGCAGTACTTC.

The chain employs TRBV5-6 and TRBJ1-1; D remains unclear. This CDR3 comprises 14 residues. The germline gives CDR1 SGHDT, CDR2 YYEEEE. The V gene lost 4 bases and the J gene lost 1 base, with 11 bases spanning the gap. CDR3 in DNA: TGTGCCAGCAGCATACCGGGAACGAACACTGAAGCTTTCTTT. This translates into CASSIPGTNTEAFF.

This clone appeared a few times. The CDR3 DNA reads TGTGCCAGCAGCACCTCACTAGCGGGAGGGTACAATGAGCAGTTCTTC. It yields the protein CASSTSLAGGYNEQFF. V gene TRBV7-8 combines with J gene TRBJ2-1; 13 bases agree with TRBD2. Germline V CDR1 and CDR2: SGHVS, FQNEAQ. The CDR3 consists of 16 residues. The trim removed 5 bases at V and 4 bases at J, leaving 5 bases unmatched.

The chain recombines TRBV28 with TRBJ1-1, with D perhaps TRBD1 (6 bases). The germline CDR1 and CDR2 sequences are MDHEN and SYDVKM. This CDR3 contains 16 residues. The V and J ends lost 5 bases and 1 base respectively, with 17 bases between them. Written as DNA, the CDR3 is TGTGCCAGCAGTGCCTCCCCCGGACAGAAGAACACTGAAGCTTTCTTT. It yields the protein CASSASPGQKNTEAFF.

The rearrangement uses TRBV5-1 and TRBJ2-2, with 7 bases matching TRBD2. CDR3 length: 16 residues. Unmatched junction bases numbered 15, after V lost 7 bases and J lost 6 bases. The germline V gene encodes CDR1 SGHRS and CDR2 YFSETQ. The CDR3, as DNA: TGCGCCAGCGCCTCCGGCTCCCCGGGAGGTTCCGGGGAGCTGTTTTTT. Its protein product is CASASGSPGGSGELFF.